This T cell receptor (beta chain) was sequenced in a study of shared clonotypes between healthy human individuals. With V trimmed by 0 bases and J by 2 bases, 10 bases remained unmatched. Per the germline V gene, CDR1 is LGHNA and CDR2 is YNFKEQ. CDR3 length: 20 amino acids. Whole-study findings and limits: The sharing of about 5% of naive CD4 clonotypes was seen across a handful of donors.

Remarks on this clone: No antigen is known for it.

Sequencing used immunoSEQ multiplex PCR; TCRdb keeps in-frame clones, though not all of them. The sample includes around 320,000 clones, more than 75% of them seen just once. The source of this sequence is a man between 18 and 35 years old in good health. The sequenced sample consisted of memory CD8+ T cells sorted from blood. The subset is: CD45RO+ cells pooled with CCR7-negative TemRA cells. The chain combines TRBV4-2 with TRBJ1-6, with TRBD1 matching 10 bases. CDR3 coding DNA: TGTGCCAGCAGCCAAGATTGGACAGGGGGGACCTTGACCTATAATTCACCCCTCCACTTT. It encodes CASSQDWTGGTLTYNSPLHF.